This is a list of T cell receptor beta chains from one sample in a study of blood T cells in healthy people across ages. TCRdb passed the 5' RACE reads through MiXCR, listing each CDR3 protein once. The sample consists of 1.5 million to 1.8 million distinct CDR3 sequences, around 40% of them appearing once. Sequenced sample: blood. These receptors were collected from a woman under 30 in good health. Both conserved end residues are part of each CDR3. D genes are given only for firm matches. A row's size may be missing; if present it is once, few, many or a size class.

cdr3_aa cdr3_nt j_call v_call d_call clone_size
CSARSAGGYQETQYF TGCAGTGCTAGGTCAGCGGGGGGGTACCAAGAGACCCAGTACTTC TRBJ2-5 TRBV20-1 TRBD2 few
CSVERLLGDNEQFF TGCAGCGTTGAAAGGCTTTTGGGGGACAATGAGCAGTTCTTC TRBJ2-1 TRBV29-1 NA NA
CASSLSSYGQYF TGTGCCAGCAGTTTAAGCAGCTACGGGCAGTACTTC TRBJ2-4 TRBV28 NA NA
CASSYAGTGSVAETQYF TGTGCCAGCAGTTACGCTGGGACAGGGAGTGTGGCAGAGACCCAGTACTTC TRBJ2-5 TRBV6-5 TRBD1 NA
CSAPTSGSSDTQYF TGCAGTGCCCCGACTAGCGGGAGTTCAGATACGCAGTATTTT TRBJ2-3 TRBV20-1 TRBD2 many
CASSSTGVGYEQYF TGTGCCAGCAGTTCTACAGGTGTCGGGTACGAGCAGTACTTC TRBJ2-7 TRBV28 NA NA
CASSLDLVTDTQYF TGTGCCAGCAGTTTAGACCTGGTTACAGATACGCAGTATTTT TRBJ2-3 TRBV12-3/TRBV12-4 NA few
CANSAPGAVSPLHF TGTGCCAACAGCGCCCCCGGGGCGGTGTCACCCCTCCACTTT TRBJ1-6 TRBV28 NA NA
CASSRGPGGAGEKLFF TGCGCCAGCAGCCGAGGCCCCGGCGGCGCCGGGGAAAAACTGTTTTTT TRBJ1-4 TRBV5-1 NA NA
CSVADRAYTEAFF TGCAGCGTTGCCGACAGGGCTTACACTGAAGCTTTCTTT TRBJ1-1 TRBV29-1 TRBD1 few
CSARAHRDPYGYTF TGCAGTGCTAGAGCTCACAGGGATCCCTATGGCTACACCTTC TRBJ1-2 TRBV20-1 NA once
CASSLSGGYSYEQYF TGTGCCAGCAGTTTAAGTGGGGGTTACTCCTACGAGCAGTACTTC TRBJ2-7 TRBV27 NA NA
CSASQEESGNQPQHF TGCAGTGCCTCCCAGGAGGAGTCGGGCAATCAGCCCCAGCATTTT TRBJ1-5 TRBV20-1 NA once
CASSPGTGRDSPLHF TGCGCCAGCAGCCCCGGGACAGGGCGGGATTCACCCCTCCACTTT TRBJ1-6 TRBV5-1 TRBD1 few
CASSPGIRGTQYF TGTGCCAGCAGTCCCGGGATTCGCGGTACCCAGTACTTC TRBJ2-5 TRBV12-3/TRBV12-4 NA many
CASSLAMVRGQYEQYF TGTGCCAGCAGCTTAGCGATGGTACGGGGACAATACGAGCAGTACTTC TRBJ2-7 TRBV7-2 NA NA
CASSEDPRGKNGYTF TGCGCCAGCAGCGAAGACCCCAGGGGCAAGAATGGCTACACCTTC TRBJ1-2 TRBV4-3 NA few
CSVEVSRVSYEQYF TGCAGCGTTGAAGTTAGCAGGGTGTCATATGAGCAGTACTTC TRBJ2-7 TRBV29-1 NA NA
CSVIEGSNQPQHF TGCAGCGTCATAGAAGGGAGCAATCAGCCCCAGCATTTT TRBJ1-5 TRBV29-1 NA few
CASSTRQGLEQYF TGTGCCAGCAGTACCCGACAGGGCTTGGAGCAGTACTTC TRBJ2-7 TRBV27 TRBD1 NA
CSVGAFGTNEKLFF TGCAGCGTTGGAGCGTTCGGGACTAATGAAAAACTGTTTTTT TRBJ1-4 TRBV29-1 NA NA
CASSFNRGYTEAFF TGTGCCAGCAGTTTCAACAGGGGGTACACTGAAGCTTTCTTT TRBJ1-1 TRBV12-3/TRBV12-4 TRBD1 NA
CASSARSLYNEQYF TGTGCCAGCAGCGCAAGGTCATTATACAATGAGCAGTACTTC TRBJ2-5 TRBV9 NA NA
CSVEQGGTEAFF TGCAGCGTTGAACAGGGAGGCACTGAAGCTTTCTTT TRBJ1-1 TRBV29-1 NA few
CASADRGRGYTF TGTGCCAGTGCGGACAGGGGGCGCGGCTACACCTTC TRBJ1-2 TRBV19 TRBD1 NA
CASSLGVRSSGANVLTF TGCGCCAGCAGCTTGGGGGTCAGGAGCTCTGGGGCCAACGTCCTGACTTTC TRBJ2-6 TRBV5-1 NA NA
CASSPRWAYNEQYF TGTGCCAGCAGCCCCAGGTGGGCCTACAATGAGCAGTACTTC TRBJ2-7 TRBV11-2 NA few
CASSATGGFEQFF TGTGCCAGCAGCGCGACAGGGGGCTTTGAGCAGTTCTTC TRBJ2-1 TRBV7-9 TRBD1 NA
CAISESDTQYF TGTGCCATCAGTGAGTCGGATACGCAGTATTTT TRBJ2-3 TRBV10-3 NA few
CASRGQGPSSGNTIYF TGTGCCAGCAGGGGACAGGGGCCAAGCTCTGGAAACACCATATATTTT TRBJ1-3 TRBV7-9 TRBD1 NA
CATNDFSSASYNEQFF TGTGCCACCAATGATTTCTCCAGCGCCTCCTACAATGAGCAGTTCTTC TRBJ2-1 TRBV24-1 NA once
CASSHSLREGQDEQFF TGTGCCAGCAGCCACTCCCTGCGGGAGGGCCAAGATGAGCAGTTCTTC TRBJ2-1 TRBV28 TRBD2 many
CAIARDSSYEQYF TGTGCCATCGCCCGGGACAGCTCCTACGAGCAGTACTTC TRBJ2-7 TRBV10-3 TRBD1 few
CSALRVSTEAFF TGCAGTGCTCTCAGGGTCTCCACTGAAGCTTTCTTT TRBJ1-1 TRBV20-1 NA few
CASRSGQRTTDTQYF TGCGCCAGCAGATCCGGACAGCGTACCACAGATACGCAGTATTTT TRBJ2-3 TRBV5-1 NA NA
CASSLSRGRRYEQYF TGTGCCAGCAGCTTAAGCAGGGGGCGCCGGTACGAGCAGTACTTC TRBJ2-7 TRBV11-1 TRBD1 NA
CASSHTGTGRWDTEAFF TGTGCCAGCAGTCACACCGGGACAGGGAGGTGGGACACTGAAGCTTTCTTT TRBJ1-1 TRBV7-8 TRBD1 NA
CASSTHGTREQETQYF TGTGCCAGCAGTACCCACGGGACTAGAGAACAAGAGACCCAGTACTTC TRBJ2-5 TRBV6-2/TRBV6-3 TRBD2 few
CASRRDGLNSPLHF TGTGCCAGCAGGCGGGACGGATTGAATTCACCCCTCCACTTT TRBJ1-6 TRBV6-2/TRBV6-3 NA NA
CASSLNAGNQPQHF TGTGCCAGCAGTTTAAATGCGGGCAATCAGCCCCAGCATTTT TRBJ1-5 TRBV12-3/TRBV12-4 NA few
CASSLAGEDTEAFF TGTGCCAGCAGTTTAGCAGGGGAGGACACTGAAGCTTTCTTT TRBJ1-1 TRBV28 NA NA
CASSFDSSTRYNEQFF TGTGCCAGCAGCTTTGACTCATCTACACGGTACAATGAGCAGTTCTTC TRBJ2-1 TRBV9 NA NA
CASSFAGTGGEAFF TGCGCCAGCAGCTTCGCCGGGACAGGTGGGGAAGCTTTCTTT TRBJ1-1 TRBV5-1 TRBD1 NA
CASSPALSGRAVETQFF TGCGCCAGCAGCCCCGCCCTCAGCGGGAGGGCCGTGGAGACCCAGTTCTTC TRBJ2-1 TRBV5-1 TRBD2 NA
CSAVLADTQYF TGCAGTGCTGTGTTGGCAGATACGCAGTATTTT TRBJ2-3 TRBV20-1 NA few
CASSARLLQDRSSYNEQFF TGTGCCAGCAGCGCCCGATTATTACAGGACAGAAGCTCCTACAATGAGCAGTTCTTC TRBJ2-1 TRBV7-9 NA NA
CASSLLASGRTGELFF TGTGCCAGCAGTTTATTGGCTAGCGGGAGAACCGGGGAGCTGTTTTTT TRBJ2-2 TRBV27 TRBD2 few
CASSTGTWNGYTF TGTGCCAGCAGCACCGGGACTTGGAATGGCTACACCTTC TRBJ1-2 TRBV12-3/TRBV12-4 NA NA
CTSSLGGMNTGELFF TGTACCAGCAGCCTCGGGGGGATGAACACCGGGGAGCTGTTTTTT TRBJ2-2 TRBV7-9 TRBD2 NA
CATSSLLKSIYEQYF TGTGCCACCAGCAGCTTACTAAAGTCAATCTACGAGCAGTACTTC TRBJ2-7 TRBV15 NA NA
CSASGTGGFADTQYF TGCAGTGCATCCGGGACAGGGGGCTTCGCAGATACGCAGTATTTT TRBJ2-3 TRBV20-1 TRBD1 few